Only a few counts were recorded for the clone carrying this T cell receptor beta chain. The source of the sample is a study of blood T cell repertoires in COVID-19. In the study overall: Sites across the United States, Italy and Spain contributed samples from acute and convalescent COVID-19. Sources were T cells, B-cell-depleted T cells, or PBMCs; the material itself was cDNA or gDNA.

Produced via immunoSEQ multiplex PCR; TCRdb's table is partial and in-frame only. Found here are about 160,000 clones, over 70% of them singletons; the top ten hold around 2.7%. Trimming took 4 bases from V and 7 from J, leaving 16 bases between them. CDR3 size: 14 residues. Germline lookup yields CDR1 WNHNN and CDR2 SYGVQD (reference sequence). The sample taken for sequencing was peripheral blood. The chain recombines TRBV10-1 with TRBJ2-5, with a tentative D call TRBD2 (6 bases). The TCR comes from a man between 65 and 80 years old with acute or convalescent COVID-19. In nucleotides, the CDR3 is TGCGCCAGCAGTGTGGGAGGACCCCCCGGGACCCAGTACTTC. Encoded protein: CASSVGGPPGTQYF.